What follows are 23 T cell receptor beta chains derived from one specimen sequenced in a study of OX40 agonist ivuxolimab in advanced cancers. Sequencing used immunoSEQ multiplex PCR; TCRdb keeps in-frame clones, though not all of them. The sample has some 40,000 clones, around 90% seen once; the top ten hold about 16%. The sequencing here drew on CD4+ or CD8+ T cells sorted from blood, taken in a trial of the OX40 agonist ivuxolimab. These receptors originate from an adult with an advanced solid tumor such as melanoma, head and neck, liver or kidney cancer.

The rearrangement links TRBV5-1 to TRBJ2-1; maybe TRBD2 (7 bases). The CDR3 spans 17 residues. The germline CDR1 and CDR2 sequences are SGHRS and YFSETQ. V was shortened by 0 bases and J by 6 bases, with 19 bases between the two germline ends. This chain's CDR3 is CASSLAISRGGLNEQFF. CDR3 sequence (DNA): TGCGCCAGCAGCTTGGCAATCTCTCGCGGGGGCCTCAATGAGCAGTTCTTC. The full variable domain, its missing parts supplied by reference TRBV5-1 and TRBJ2-1, is KAGVTQTPRYLIKTRGQQVTLSCSPISGHRSVSWYQQTPGQGLQFLFEYFSETQRNKGNFPGRFSGRQFSNSRSEMNVSTLELGDSALYLCASSLAISRGGLNEQFFGPGTRLTVL.

In its sample, this clone ranks as medium-sized (0.01 to 0.1%). The chain recombines TRBV25-1 with TRBJ1-1; D is undetermined. The V gene's germline CDR1 is MGHDK and CDR2 SYGVNS. The CDR3 runs 11 residues. Trimming removed 8 bases from V and 6 bases from J, with 10 bases in between. The CDR3 DNA reads TGTGCCAGCTCGGTCAGCGCTGAAGCTTTCTTT. Protein: CASSVSAEAFF.

The V gene is TRBV10-3, the J gene TRBJ1-6, with TRBD1 matching 9 bases. The junction had 9 bases not matched to a gene; V was cut back by 3 bases and J by 6 bases. This CDR3 has 17 residues. CDR1 is ENHRY and CDR2 is SYGVKD in the germline V gene. The CDR3 coding sequence is TGTGCCATCAGTGATGTCCCGACAGGGGGAGTTAATTCACCCCTCCACTTT. It encodes CAISDVPTGGVNSPLHF.

The sample holds a few counts of this clone. The chain carries TRBV10-1 and TRBJ2-7; D is ambiguous. V was pared by 3 bases and J by 3 bases, with 3 bases between. Germline V gene data show CDR1 as WNHNN and CDR2 as SYGVQD (reference sequence). The CDR3 extends over 11 amino acids. DNA of the CDR3: TGCGCCAGCAGTGACGGCTACGAGCAGTACTTC. This gives the protein CASSDGYEQYF.

The chain carries TRBV6-4 and TRBJ2-1; 11 bases are a match to TRBD2. This CDR3 is built from 15 residues. Trimming removed 6 bases from V and 4 bases from J; junction bases left unmatched: 5. Germline lookup yields CDR1 MRHNA and CDR2 SNTAGT. The DNA of the CDR3 is TGTGCCAGCAGCCCTGCTAGCGGGGGGTACAATGAGCAGTTCTTC. Translation: CASSPASGGYNEQFF.

The V and J genes are TRBV19 and TRBJ1-1; 10 positions agree with TRBD1. Germline V lookup: CDR1 LNHDA, CDR2 SQIVND (reference sequence). CDR3 length: 14 amino acids. With V trimmed by 6 bases and J by 1 base, 2 bases remained unmatched. The CDR3 coding sequence is TGTGCCAGTAGGGACAGGGGGGCGAACACTGAAGCTTTCTTT. It yields the protein CASRDRGANTEAFF.

The chain uses TRBV2 and TRBJ2-7; TRBD1 aligns across 9 bases. The CDR3 extends over 17 amino acids. The V and J ends lost 6 bases and 3 bases, in that order; junction bases with no gene match: 15. Germline V gene data show CDR1 as SNHLY and CDR2 as FYNNEI. CDR3 protein: CASRPGEDRGKFYEQYF. The CDR3 DNA reads as TGTGCCAGCAGACCCGGCGAGGACAGGGGAAAGTTCTACGAGCAGTACTTC.

This clone was seen only once. The chain recombines TRBV6-5 with TRBJ1-2, with unresolved D. Trimming shortened V by 3 bases and J by 4 bases, and 12 bases separated the two germline ends. Germline lookup yields CDR1 MNHEY and CDR2 SVGAGI. The CDR3 has 14 amino acids. The CDR3 is CASSYGETPYGYTF. The DNA of the CDR3 is TGTGCCAGCAGTTATGGTGAGACACCCTATGGCTACACCTTC.

The chain combines TRBV29-1 with TRBJ2-2; D tentatively reads TRBD1 or TRBD2 (5 bases each). The CDR3 is 14 amino acids. Germline assignment: CDR1 SQVTM and CDR2 ANQGSEA. V was clipped by 7 bases and J by 3 bases, with 15 bases between them. CDR3 DNA sequence: TGCAGCGCATACCGGGACCCTCACACCGGGGAGCTGTTTTTT. Translation: CSAYRDPHTGELFF.

The chain is built from TRBV16 and TRBJ2-1, with 9 bases lining up with TRBD1. J was trimmed by 6 bases and V by 4 bases; bases with no gene match: 7. CDR1 is KGHSY, CDR2 FQNENV, per germline. This CDR3 has 15 amino acids. CDR3 in DNA: TGTGCCAGCAGCCTGGGGACAGGGTTTTTCAATGAGCAGTTCTTC. This gives the protein CASSLGTGFFNEQFF.

This clone was recorded only once. The chain couples TRBV19 to TRBJ2-1; 9 bases are shared with TRBD2. Trimming at V came to 6 bases and at J to 4 bases, leaving 7 bases not matched to a gene. CDR1 and CDR2 from the germline V gene are LNHDA and SQIVND (reference sequence). This CDR3 region has 15 residues. CDR3 region: CASRMTSGPYNEQFF. CDR3 DNA sequence: TGTGCCAGTAGGATGACTAGCGGCCCTTACAATGAGCAGTTCTTC. The whole variable domain, remainder taken from reference TRBV19 and TRBJ2-1, is DGGITQSPKYLFRKEGQNVTLSCEQNLNHDAMYWYRQDPGQGLRLIYYSQIVNDFQKGDIAEGYSVSREKKESFPLTVTSAQKNPTAFYLCASRMTSGPYNEQFFGPGTRLTVL.

Only one count was recorded for this clone. The J gene is TRBJ1-2, the V gene TRBV5-6, with 10 nucleotides matching TRBD1. The V gene's germline CDR1 is SGHDT and CDR2 YYEEEE. The J segment lost 4 bases and the V segment lost 7 bases, leaving 10 bases of the junction unmatched. The length of the CDR3 is 15 residues. In DNA, the CDR3 is TGTGCCAGCCGCGATGTGGGACAGGGGCCCTATGGCTACACCTTC. This encodes CASRDVGQGPYGYTF.

The chain has TRBV27 and TRBJ2-3; possibly TRBD1 for D (6 bases). This CDR3 has 17 residues. CDR1 MNHEY and CDR2 SMNVEV come from the germline V gene (reference sequence). Deletions cut 5 bases from V and 1 base from J, with 19 bases between. CDR3 bases: TGTGCCAGCAGTCCTTCCCCTGGGGGCTTCGGCACAGATACGCAGTATTTT. This encodes CASSPSPGGFGTDTQYF.

The rearrangement uses TRBV6-5 and TRBJ2-3, with D uncertain. Trimming shortened V by 5 bases and J by 6 bases, and 12 bases separated the two germline ends. The CDR3 spans 13 residues. The germline gives CDR1 MNHEY, CDR2 SVGAGI. CDR3 DNA: TGTGCCAGCAGTGACCCACGAAGGGATACGCAGTATTTT. Translated: CASSDPRRDTQYF.

The V gene is TRBV27, the J gene TRBJ2-7; D gene uncertain. Germline assignment: CDR1 MNHEY and CDR2 SMNVEV (reference sequence). The CDR3 runs to 13 residues. The V gene lost 2 bases and the J gene lost 1 base, with 6 bases spanning the gap. The CDR3 region has the DNA TGTGCCAGCAGTTTAAGGCAGTCCTACGAGCAGTACTTC. It codes for CASSLRQSYEQYF.

V and J are TRBV2 and TRBJ2-1; D is perhaps TRBD2 (5 bases). The V end lost 3 bases, the J end lost 2 bases, and 11 bases lay between the germline ends. Per the germline V gene, CDR1 is SNHLY and CDR2 is FYNNEI. The CDR3 extends over 15 amino acids. The CDR3 sequence is CASSDRRLPYNEQFF. CDR3 sequence (DNA): TGTGCCAGCAGTGATCGGCGACTACCCTACAATGAGCAGTTCTTC.

Remarks on this clone: Sequence at one end of the junction differs from germline and may be a read error. The chain couples TRBV7-9 to TRBJ2-1; possible D gene TRBD1, 7 bases. Germline V gene data show CDR1 as SEHNR and CDR2 as FQNEAQ (reference sequence). This CDR3 has 15 residues. As DNA, the CDR3 is TGTGCCAGCACCTTAGAGACAGGGAGGCCCCATGAGCAGTTCTTC. Encoded protein: CASTLETGRPHEQFF.

The rearrangement links TRBV2 to TRBJ1-2; TRBD1 agrees at 10 bases. The J segment lost 8 bases and the V segment lost 4 bases, leaving 4 bases of the junction unmatched. Germline V gene lookup returns CDR1 SNHLY and CDR2 FYNNEI. This CDR3 has 13 residues. Here the CDR3 reads CASSGGTGEGYTF. Here the CDR3 DNA reads TGTGCCAGCAGTGGAGGGACAGGGGAAGGCTACACCTTC.

The CDR3: CASSSGLKFF. The CDR3, as DNA: TGTGCCAGCAGCTCAGGGTTAAAGTTCTTC. J is TRBJ2-1 and V is TRBV5-5, with D tentatively TRBD1 (5 bases). V was shortened by 3 bases and J by 14 bases, with 9 bases between the two germline ends. Germline lookup yields CDR1 SGHKS and CDR2 YYEKEE (reference sequence). This CDR3 is 10 amino acids long.

This clone was seen only once. V is TRBV27 and J is TRBJ2-1, with TRBD2 identical over 7 bases. Germline CDR1 reads MNHEY; CDR2 reads SMNVEV (reference sequence). V shed 11 bases, J shed 0 bases, and the junction held 10 bases outside the gene matches. The CDR3 spans 15 residues. The CDR3, as DNA: TGTGCCGCAAAAACGGGGGGATCCTCCTACAATGAGCAGTTCTTC. This encodes CAAKTGGSSYNEQFF.

This clone was observed once. The V and J genes are TRBV27 and TRBJ2-7; D is uncertain. Germline V gives CDR1 MNHEY, CDR2 SMNVEV (reference sequence). CDR3 size: 14 residues. Deletions cut 3 bases from V and 2 bases from J, with 11 bases between. The CDR3 nucleotides read TGTGCCAGCAGTTTGGGCTCAGGAGCCTACGAGCAGTACTTC. Translated, it gives CASSLGSGAYEQYF.

This clone was observed a handful of times. The chain uses TRBV11-2 and TRBJ2-3; 7 nucleotides line up with TRBD2. The V gene end was trimmed by 4 bases and the J gene end by 1 base; junction bases not matched to a gene: 8. Germline CDR1 is SGHAT and CDR2 is FQNNGV. This CDR3 spans 16 amino acids. The chain's CDR3 is CASSSFTSGGTDTQYF. CDR3 in DNA: TGTGCCAGCAGCTCCTTTACCAGCGGGGGCACAGATACGCAGTATTTT.

This rearrangement joins TRBV7-9 to TRBJ2-3; a weak D match, TRBD2 (6 bases). CDR3 length: 15 residues. The germline V and J ends were trimmed by 2 bases and 3 bases, with 12 bases remaining between them. The germline CDR1 and CDR2 sequences are SEHNR and FQNEAQ (reference sequence). The CDR3 bases are TGTGCCAGCAGCTTAAGGGACTTTGGGACAGATACGCAGTATTTT. It codes for CASSLRDFGTDTQYF.